Listed here is a single T cell receptor beta chain. The CDR3 runs 15 residues. From germline, CDR1 is DFQATT and CDR2 SNEGSKA (reference sequence). Losses at the gene ends were 4 bases for V and 3 bases for J; bases not matched to a gene: 8. This sample was taken from a study of patients and donors after allogeneic stem cell transplantation. Each CDR3 protein gets one entry after TCRdb re-called the RT-PCR reads with MiXCR. Seen here are about 40,000 distinct CDR3 sequences, under 40% observed once, and the top ten hold 72%. This sequence was found in a human donor who was either an allogeneic HSCT recipient or a stem cell or donor lymphocyte infusion donor (not recorded which). It is not recorded whose cells these are; they may come from a transplant donor. The sequencing sample was made of blood, either unsorted or a sorted T cell fraction (not recorded which). The chain uses TRBV20-1 and TRBJ2-3; 9 bases match TRBD2. CDR3 nucleotide sequence: TGCAGTGCTAAGGTGGCTAGCGGGAATACAGATACGCAGTATTTT. Translated: CSAKVASGNTDTQYF.